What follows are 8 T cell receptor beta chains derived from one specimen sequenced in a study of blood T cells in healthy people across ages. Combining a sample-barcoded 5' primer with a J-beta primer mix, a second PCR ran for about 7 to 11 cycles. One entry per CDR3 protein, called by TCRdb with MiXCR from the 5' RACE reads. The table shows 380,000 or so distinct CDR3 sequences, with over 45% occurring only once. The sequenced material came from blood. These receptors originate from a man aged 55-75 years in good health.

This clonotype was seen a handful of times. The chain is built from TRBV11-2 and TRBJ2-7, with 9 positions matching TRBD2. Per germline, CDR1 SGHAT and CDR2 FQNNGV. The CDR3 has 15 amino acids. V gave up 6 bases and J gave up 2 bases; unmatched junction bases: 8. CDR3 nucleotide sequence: TGTGCCAGCAGATCACTAGCGGGTGGACCCTACGAGCAGTACTTC. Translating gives CASRSLAGGPYEQYF.

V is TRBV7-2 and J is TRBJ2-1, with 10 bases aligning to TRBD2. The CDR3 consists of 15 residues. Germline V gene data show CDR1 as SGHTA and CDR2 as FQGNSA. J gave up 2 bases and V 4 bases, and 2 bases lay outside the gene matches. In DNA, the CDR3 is TGTGCCAGCAGCTCACTAGCGGGAACCTACAATGAGCAGTTCTTC. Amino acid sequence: CASSSLAGTYNEQFF. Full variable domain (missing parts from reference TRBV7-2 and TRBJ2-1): GAGVSQSPSNKVTEKGKDVELRCDPISGHTALYWYRQSLGQGLEFLIYFQGNSAPDKSGLPSDRFSAERTGGSVSTLTIQRTQQEDSAVYLCASSSLAGTYNEQFFGPGTRLTVL.

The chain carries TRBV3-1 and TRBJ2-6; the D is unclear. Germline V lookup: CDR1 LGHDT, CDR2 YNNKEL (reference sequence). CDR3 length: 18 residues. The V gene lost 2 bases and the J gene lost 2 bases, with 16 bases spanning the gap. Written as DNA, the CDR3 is TGTGCCAGCAGCCAATCTTTTAGTTGGACGGCTGGGGCCAACGTCCTGACTTTC. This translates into CASSQSFSWTAGANVLTF.

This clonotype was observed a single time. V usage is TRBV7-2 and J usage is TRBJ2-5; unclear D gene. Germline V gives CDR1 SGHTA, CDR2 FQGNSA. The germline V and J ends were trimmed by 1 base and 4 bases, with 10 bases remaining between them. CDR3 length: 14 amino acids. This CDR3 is CASSLEQLRETQYF. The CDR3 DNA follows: TGTGCCAGCAGCTTAGAACAGCTACGAGAGACCCAGTACTTC.

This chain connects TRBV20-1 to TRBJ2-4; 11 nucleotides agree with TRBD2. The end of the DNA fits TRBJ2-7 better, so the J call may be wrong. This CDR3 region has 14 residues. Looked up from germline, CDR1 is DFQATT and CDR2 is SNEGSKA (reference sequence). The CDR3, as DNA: TGCAGTGCTGACCTAGCGGGGGGAACCTACGAGCAGTACTTC. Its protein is CSADLAGGTYEQYF.

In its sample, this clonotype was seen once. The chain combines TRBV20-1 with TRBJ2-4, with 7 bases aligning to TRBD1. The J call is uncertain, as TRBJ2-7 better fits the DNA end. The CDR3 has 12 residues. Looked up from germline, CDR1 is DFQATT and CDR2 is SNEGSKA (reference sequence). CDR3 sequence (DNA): TGCAGTGCTGAGGGACAGCTAGACGAGCAGTACTTC. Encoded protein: CSAEGQLDEQYF.

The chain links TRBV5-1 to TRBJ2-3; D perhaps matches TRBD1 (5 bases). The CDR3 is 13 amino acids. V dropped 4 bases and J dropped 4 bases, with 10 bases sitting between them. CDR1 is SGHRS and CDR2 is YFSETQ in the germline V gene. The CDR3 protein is CASSKPGSDTQYF. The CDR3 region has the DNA TGCGCCAGCAGCAAGCCAGGGTCAGATACGCAGTATTTT.

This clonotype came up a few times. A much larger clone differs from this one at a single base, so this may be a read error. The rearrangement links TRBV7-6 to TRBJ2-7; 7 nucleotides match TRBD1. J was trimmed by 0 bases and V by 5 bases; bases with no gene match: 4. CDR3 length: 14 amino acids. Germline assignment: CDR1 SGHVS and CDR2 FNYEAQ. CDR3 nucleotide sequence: TGTGCCAGCAGCGTCGACAGGGCCTCCTACGAGCAGTACTTC. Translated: CASSVDRASYEQYF.